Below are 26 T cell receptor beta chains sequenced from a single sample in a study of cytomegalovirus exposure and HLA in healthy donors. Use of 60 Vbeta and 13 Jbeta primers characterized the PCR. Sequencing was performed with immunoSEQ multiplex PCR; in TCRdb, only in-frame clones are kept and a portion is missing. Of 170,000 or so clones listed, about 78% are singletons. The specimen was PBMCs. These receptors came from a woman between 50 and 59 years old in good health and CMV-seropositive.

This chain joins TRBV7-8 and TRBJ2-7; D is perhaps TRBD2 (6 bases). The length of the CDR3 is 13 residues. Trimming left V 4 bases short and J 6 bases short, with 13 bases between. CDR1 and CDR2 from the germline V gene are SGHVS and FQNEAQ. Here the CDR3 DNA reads TGTGCCAGCAGCTGGGGCGGGGTATCCGAGCAGTACTTC. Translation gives CASSWGGVSEQYF.

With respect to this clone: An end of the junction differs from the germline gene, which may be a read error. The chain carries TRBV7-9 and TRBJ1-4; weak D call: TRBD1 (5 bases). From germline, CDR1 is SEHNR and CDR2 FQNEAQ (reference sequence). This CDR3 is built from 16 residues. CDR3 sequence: CSSSYGAGSTNEKLFF. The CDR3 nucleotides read TGTTCCAGCAGCTATGGGGCAGGGTCAACTAATGAAAAACTGTTTTTT. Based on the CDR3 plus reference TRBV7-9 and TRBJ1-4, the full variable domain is DTGVSQNPRHKITKRGQNVTFRCDPISEHNRLYWYRQTLGQGPEFLTYFQNEAQLEKSRLLSDRFSAERPKGSFSTLEIQRTEQGDSAMYLCSSSYGAGSTNEKLFFGSGTQLSVL.

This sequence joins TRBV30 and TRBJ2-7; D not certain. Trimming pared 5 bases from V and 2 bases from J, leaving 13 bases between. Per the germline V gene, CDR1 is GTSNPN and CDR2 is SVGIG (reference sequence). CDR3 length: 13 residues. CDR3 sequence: CAWDTGSPYEQYF. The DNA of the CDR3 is TGTGCCTGGGATACTGGTAGCCCCTACGAGCAGTACTTC.

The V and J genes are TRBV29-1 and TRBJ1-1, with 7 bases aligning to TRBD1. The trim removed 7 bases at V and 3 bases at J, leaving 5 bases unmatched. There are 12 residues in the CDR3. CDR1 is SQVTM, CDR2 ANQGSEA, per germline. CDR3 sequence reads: CSATTGDTEAFF. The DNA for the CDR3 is TGCAGCGCCACTACAGGGGACACTGAAGCTTTCTTT.

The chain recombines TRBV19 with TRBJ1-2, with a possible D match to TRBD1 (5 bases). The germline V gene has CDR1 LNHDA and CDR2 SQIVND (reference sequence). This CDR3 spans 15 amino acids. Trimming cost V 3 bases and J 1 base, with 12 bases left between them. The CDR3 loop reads CASSIGATDNYGYTF. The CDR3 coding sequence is TGTGCCAGTAGTATTGGGGCCACAGATAACTATGGCTACACCTTC. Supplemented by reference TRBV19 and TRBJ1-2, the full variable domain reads DGGITQSPKYLFRKEGQNVTLSCEQNLNHDAMYWYRQDPGQGLRLIYYSQIVNDFQKGDIAEGYSVSREKKESFPLTVTSAQKNPTAFYLCASSIGATDNYGYTFGSGTRLTVV.

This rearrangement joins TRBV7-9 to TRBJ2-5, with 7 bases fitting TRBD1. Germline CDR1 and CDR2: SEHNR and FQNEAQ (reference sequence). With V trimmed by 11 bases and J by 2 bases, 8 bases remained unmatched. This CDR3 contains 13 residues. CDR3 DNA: TGTGCCGCGTACCGACAGGGTCAAGAGACCCAGTACTTC. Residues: CAAYRQGQETQYF.

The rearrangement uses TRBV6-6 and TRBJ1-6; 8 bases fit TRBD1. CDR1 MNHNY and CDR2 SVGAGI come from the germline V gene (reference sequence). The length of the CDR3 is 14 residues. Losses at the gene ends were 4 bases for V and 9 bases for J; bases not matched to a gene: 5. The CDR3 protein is CASSSLGTGSPLHF. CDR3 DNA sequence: TGTGCCAGCAGTTCCTTAGGGACAGGTTCACCCCTCCACTTT.

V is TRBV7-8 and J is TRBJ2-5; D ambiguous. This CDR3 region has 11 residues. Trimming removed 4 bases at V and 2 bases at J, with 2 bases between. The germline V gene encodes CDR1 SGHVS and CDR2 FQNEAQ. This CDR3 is CASSSQETQYF. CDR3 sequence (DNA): TGTGCCAGCAGCTCTCAAGAGACCCAGTACTTC. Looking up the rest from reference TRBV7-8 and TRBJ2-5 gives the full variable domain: GAGVSQSPRYKVAKRGQDVALRCDPISGHVSLFWYQQALGQGPEFLTYFQNEAQLDKSGLPSDRFFAERPEGSVSTLKIQRTQQEDSAVYLCASSSQETQYFGPGTRLLVL.

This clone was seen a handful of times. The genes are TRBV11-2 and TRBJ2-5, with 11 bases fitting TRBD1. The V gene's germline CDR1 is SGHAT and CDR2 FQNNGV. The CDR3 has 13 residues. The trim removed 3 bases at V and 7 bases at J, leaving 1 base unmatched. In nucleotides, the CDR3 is TGTGCCAGCAGCTTGGGACAGGGGGGGACCCAGTACTTC. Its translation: CASSLGQGGTQYF.

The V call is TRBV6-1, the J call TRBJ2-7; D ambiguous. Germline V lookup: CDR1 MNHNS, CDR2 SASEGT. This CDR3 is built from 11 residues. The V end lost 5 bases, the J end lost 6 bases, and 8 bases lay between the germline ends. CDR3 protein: CASSRVGEQYF. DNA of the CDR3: TGTGCCAGCAGTCGGGTGGGCGAGCAGTACTTC.

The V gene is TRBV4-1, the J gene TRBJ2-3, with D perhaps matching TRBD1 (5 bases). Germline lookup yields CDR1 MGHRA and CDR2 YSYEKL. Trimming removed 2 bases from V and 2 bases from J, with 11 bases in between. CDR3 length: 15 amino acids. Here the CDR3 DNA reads TGCGCCAGCAGCCAAAGGACACATACCACAGATACGCAGTATTTT. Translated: CASSQRTHTTDTQYF.

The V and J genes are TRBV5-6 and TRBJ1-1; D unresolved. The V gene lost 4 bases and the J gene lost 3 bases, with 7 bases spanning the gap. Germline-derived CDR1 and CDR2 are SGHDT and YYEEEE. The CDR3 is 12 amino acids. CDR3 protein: CASSVGYTEAFF. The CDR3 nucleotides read TGTGCCAGCAGCGTCGGGTACACTGAAGCTTTCTTT.

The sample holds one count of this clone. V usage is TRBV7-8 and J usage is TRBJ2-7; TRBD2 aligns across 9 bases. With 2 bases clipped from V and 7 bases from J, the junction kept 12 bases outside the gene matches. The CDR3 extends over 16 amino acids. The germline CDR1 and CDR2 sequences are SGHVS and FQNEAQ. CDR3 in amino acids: CASSLMERGAFFEQYF. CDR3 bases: TGTGCCAGCAGCTTAATGGAGCGGGGGGCCTTTTTTGAGCAGTACTTC.

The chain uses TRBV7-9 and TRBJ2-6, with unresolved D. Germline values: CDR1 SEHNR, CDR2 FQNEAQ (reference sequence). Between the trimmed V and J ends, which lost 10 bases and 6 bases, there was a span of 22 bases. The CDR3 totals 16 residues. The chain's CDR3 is CATRNSLSLEANVLTF. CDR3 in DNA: TGTGCCACCAGGAACAGCCTATCTCTGGAGGCCAACGTCCTGACTTTC.

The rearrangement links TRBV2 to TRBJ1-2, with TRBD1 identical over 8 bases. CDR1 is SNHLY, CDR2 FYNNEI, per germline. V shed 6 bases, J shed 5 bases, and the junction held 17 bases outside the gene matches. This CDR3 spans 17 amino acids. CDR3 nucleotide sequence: TGTGCCAGCAGGAAAGGACAGGGACAGCTGGGGAGGTATGGCTACACCTTC. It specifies CASRKGQGQLGRYGYTF. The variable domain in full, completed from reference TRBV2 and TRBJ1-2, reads EPEVTQTPSHQVTQMGQEVILRCVPISNHLYFYWYRQILGQKVEFLVSFYNNEISEKSEIFDDQFSVERPDGSNFTLKIRSTKLEDSAMYFCASRKGQGQLGRYGYTFGSGTRLTVV.

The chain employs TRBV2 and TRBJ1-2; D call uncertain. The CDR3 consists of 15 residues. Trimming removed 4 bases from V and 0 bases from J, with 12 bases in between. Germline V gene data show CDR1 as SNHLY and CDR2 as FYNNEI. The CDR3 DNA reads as TGTGCCAGCAGTGGGGGAGGCACTTCTAACTATGGCTACACCTTC. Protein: CASSGGGTSNYGYTF. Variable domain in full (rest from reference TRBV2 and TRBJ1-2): EPEVTQTPSHQVTQMGQEVILRCVPISNHLYFYWYRQILGQKVEFLVSFYNNEISEKSEIFDDQFSVERPDGSNFTLKIRSTKLEDSAMYFCASSGGGTSNYGYTFGSGTRLTVV.

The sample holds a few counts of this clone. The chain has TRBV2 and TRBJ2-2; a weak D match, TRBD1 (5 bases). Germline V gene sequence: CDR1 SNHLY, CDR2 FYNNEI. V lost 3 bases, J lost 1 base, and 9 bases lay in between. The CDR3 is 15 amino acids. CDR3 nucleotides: TGTGCCAGCAGTGAGGGGCAGTTGAACACCGGGGAGCTGTTTTTT. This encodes CASSEGQLNTGELFF. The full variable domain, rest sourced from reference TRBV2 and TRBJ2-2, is EPEVTQTPSHQVTQMGQEVILRCVPISNHLYFYWYRQILGQKVEFLVSFYNNEISEKSEIFDDQFSVERPDGSNFTLKIRSTKLEDSAMYFCASSEGQLNTGELFFGEGSRLTVL.

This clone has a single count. CDR3 nucleotide sequence: TGCAGCGATTTGAGGCAGGGTGTACAGCCCCAGCATTTT. It translates to CSDLRQGVQPQHF. V gene TRBV29-1 combines with J gene TRBJ1-5; tentatively, D is TRBD1 (5 bases). CDR3 length equals 13 residues. Germline V CDR1 and CDR2: SQVTM, ANQGSEA. V was clipped by 7 bases and J by 7 bases, with 17 bases between them.

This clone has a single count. This CDR3 is CASSLLSGTGVSYNEQFF. CDR3 in DNA: TGTGCCAGCAGCCTATTATCCGGGACAGGTGTCTCCTACAATGAGCAGTTCTTC. The chain links TRBV11-3 to TRBJ2-1, with 8 bases that match TRBD1. Germline V gene data show CDR1 as SGHNT and CDR2 as YENEEA. The CDR3 has 18 residues. Losses at the gene ends were 5 bases for V and 0 bases for J; bases not matched to a gene: 12.

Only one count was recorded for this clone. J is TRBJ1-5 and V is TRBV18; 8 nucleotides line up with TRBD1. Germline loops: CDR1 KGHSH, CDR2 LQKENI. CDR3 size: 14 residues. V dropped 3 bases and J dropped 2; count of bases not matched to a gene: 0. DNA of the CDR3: TGTGCCAGCTCACCGACAGGGGGCAATCAGCCCCAGCATTTT. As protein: CASSPTGGNQPQHF. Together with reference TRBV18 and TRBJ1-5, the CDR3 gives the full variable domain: NAGVMQNPRHLVRRRGQEARLRCSPMKGHSHVYWYRQLPEEGLKFMVYLQKENIIDESGMPKERFSAEFPKEGPSILRIQQVVRGDSAAYFCASSPTGGNQPQHFGDGTRLSIL.

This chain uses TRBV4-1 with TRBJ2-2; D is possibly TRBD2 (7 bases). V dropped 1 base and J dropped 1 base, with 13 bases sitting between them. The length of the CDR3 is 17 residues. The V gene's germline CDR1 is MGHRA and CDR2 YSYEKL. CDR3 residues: CASSQVAGAVNTGELFF. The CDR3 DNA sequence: TGCGCCAGCAGCCAAGTCGCGGGGGCTGTGAACACCGGGGAGCTGTTTTTT.

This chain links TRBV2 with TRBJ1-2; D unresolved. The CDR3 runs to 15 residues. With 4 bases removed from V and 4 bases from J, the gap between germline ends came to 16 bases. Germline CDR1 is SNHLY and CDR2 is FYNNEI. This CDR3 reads CASSVGEGNFYGYTF. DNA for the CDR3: TGTGCCAGCAGTGTCGGTGAGGGCAATTTCTATGGCTACACCTTC. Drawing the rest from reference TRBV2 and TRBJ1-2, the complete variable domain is EPEVTQTPSHQVTQMGQEVILRCVPISNHLYFYWYRQILGQKVEFLVSFYNNEISEKSEIFDDQFSVERPDGSNFTLKIRSTKLEDSAMYFCASSVGEGNFYGYTFGSGTRLTVV.

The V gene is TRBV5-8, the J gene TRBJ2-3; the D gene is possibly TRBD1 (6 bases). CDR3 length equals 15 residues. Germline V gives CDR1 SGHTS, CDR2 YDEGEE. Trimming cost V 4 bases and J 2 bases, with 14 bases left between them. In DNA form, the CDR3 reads TGTGCCAGCAGCAAGACAGGTTCCCACACAGATACGCAGTATTTT. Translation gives CASSKTGSHTDTQYF.

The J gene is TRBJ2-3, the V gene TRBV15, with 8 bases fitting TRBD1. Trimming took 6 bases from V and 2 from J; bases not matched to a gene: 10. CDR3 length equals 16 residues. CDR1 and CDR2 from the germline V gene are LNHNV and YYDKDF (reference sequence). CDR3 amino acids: CATSPRQGLYTDTQYF. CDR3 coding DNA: TGTGCCACCAGTCCAAGACAGGGGCTTTACACAGATACGCAGTATTTT.

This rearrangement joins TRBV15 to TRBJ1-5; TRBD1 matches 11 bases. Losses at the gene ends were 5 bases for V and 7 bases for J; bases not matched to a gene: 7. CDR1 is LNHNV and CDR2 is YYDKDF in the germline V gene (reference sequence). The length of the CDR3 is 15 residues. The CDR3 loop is CATSPRGDRGQPQHF. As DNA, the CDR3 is TGTGCCACCAGCCCCCGGGGGGACAGGGGGCAGCCCCAGCATTTT. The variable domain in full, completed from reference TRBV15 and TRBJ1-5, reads DAMVIQNPRYQVTQFGKPVTLSCSQTLNHNVMYWYQQKSSQAPKLLFHYYDKDFNNEADTPDNFQSRRPNTSFCFLDIRSPGLGDTAMYLCATSPRGDRGQPQHFGDGTRLSIL.

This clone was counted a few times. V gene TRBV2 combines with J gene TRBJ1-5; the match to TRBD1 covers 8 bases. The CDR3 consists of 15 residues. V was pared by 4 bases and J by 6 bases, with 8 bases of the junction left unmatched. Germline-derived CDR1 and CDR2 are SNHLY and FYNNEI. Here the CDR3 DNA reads TGTGCCAGCAGTGGTGGACAGGGCGGTTTTCAGCCCCAGCATTTT. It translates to CASSGGQGGFQPQHF.